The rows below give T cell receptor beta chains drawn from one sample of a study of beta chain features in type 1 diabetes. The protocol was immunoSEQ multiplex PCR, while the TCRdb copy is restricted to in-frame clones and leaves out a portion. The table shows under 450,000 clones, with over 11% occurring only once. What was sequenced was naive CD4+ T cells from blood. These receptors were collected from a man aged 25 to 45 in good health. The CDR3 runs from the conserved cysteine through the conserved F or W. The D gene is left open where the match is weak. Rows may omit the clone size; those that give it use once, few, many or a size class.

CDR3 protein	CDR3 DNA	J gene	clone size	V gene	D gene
CASSPQPELYGYTF	TGTGCCAGCTCACCTCAGCCGGAACTGTATGGCTACACCTTC	TRBJ1-2	few	TRBV18	.
CSVSQGGGNYGYTF	TGCAGCGTTTCCCAGGGTGGCGGAAACTATGGCTACACCTTC	TRBJ1-2	few	TRBV29-1	.
CASSPIGASGELFF	TGTGCCAGCAGCCCCATCGGGGCCTCCGGGGAGCTGTTTTTT	TRBJ2-2	.	TRBV9	.
CASSLGLGEAFF	TGTGCCAGCAGTTTAGGCCTTGGTGAAGCTTTCTTT	TRBJ1-1	.	TRBV27	.
CASSYRRGTDTQYF	TGTGCCAGCAGTTACCGGCGAGGCACAGATACGCAGTATTTT	TRBJ2-3	few	TRBV6-5	.
CASSFPAAPLAFF	TGTGCCAGCAGCTTCCCGGCGGCCCCATTGGCTTTCTTT	TRBJ1-1	.	TRBV7-2	.
CASSPAAGSSYNEQFF	TGTGCCAGCAGCCCGGCCGCAGGTAGCTCCTACAATGAGCAGTTCTTC	TRBJ2-1	few	TRBV5-4	.
CASSFQRGGLTDTQYF	TGTGCCAGCAGCTTTCAGCGGGGGGGACTCACAGATACGCAGTATTTT	TRBJ2-3	few	TRBV7-9	TRBD2
CASSSTSGRGIQYF	TGTGCCAGCAGTTCGACTAGCGGGAGGGGCATTCAGTACTTC	TRBJ2-4	.	TRBV6-5	TRBD2
CASSLGVADTQYF	TGTGCCAGCAGCTTGGGAGTAGCGGATACGCAGTATTTT	TRBJ2-3	few	TRBV5-6	.
CASSKPGQGAENEQFF	TGCGCCAGCAGCAAACCTGGACAGGGGGCAGAGAATGAGCAGTTCTTC	TRBJ2-1	.	TRBV5-1	TRBD1
CASSATWGTDTQYF	TGTGCCAGCAGCGCGACCTGGGGCACAGATACGCAGTATTTT	TRBJ2-3	.	TRBV5-4	.
CAARSTMDEQFF	TGTGCCGCCCGCAGCACCATGGATGAGCAGTTCTTC	TRBJ2-1	few	TRBV4-2	.
CASTLTNTGELFF	TGTGCCAGCACGCTCACGAACACCGGGGAGCTGTTTTTT	TRBJ2-2	few	TRBV25-1	.
CASSLLDEQFF	TGTGCCAGCAGCTTACTCGATGAGCAGTTCTTC	TRBJ2-1	.	TRBV11-1	.
CAWRGGARKQFF	TGTGCCTGGAGAGGGGGCGCTAGGAAGCAGTTCTTC	TRBJ2-1	few	TRBV30	TRBD1